These T cell receptor beta chains were read from a single sample in a study of patients and donors after allogeneic stem cell transplantation. MiXCR was run by TCRdb on the RT-PCR reads, yielding one entry per CDR3 protein. The sample has around 240,000 distinct CDR3 sequences, around 14% seen once. Specimen: blood, either unsorted or a sorted T cell fraction (not recorded which). The receptors were sampled from a human donor who was either an allogeneic HSCT recipient or a stem cell or donor lymphocyte infusion donor (not recorded which). It is not recorded whose cells these are; they may come from a transplant donor. Both conserved end residues are part of each CDR3. D genes are given only for firm matches. Expanded clones get a size class; other rows say once, few or many, or leave the size out.

>NA|TRBD2|TRBV7-2|TRBJ2-1
CASSVRGLAGGSNEQFF
TGTGCCAGCAGCGTCCGAGGGCTAGCGGGAGGCTCCAATGAGCAGTTCTTC
>NA|NA|TRBV20-1|TRBJ2-7
CSAHRTGAYEQYF
TGCAGTGCCCATCGGACTGGTGCCTACGAGCAGTACTTC
>NA|NA|TRBV15|TRBJ2-3
CATSRDRPDTQYF
TGTGCCACCAGCAGAGATCGCCCAGATACGCAGTATTTT
>NA|NA|TRBV5-4|TRBJ1-1
CASSLGHQMNTEAFF
TGTGCCAGCAGCTTGGGGCATCAGATGAACACTGAAGCTTTCTTT
>many|NA|TRBV19|TRBJ2-3
CASSSDRRDTQYF
TGTGCCAGTAGTAGCGACCGTCGAGATACGCAGTATTTT
>many|NA|TRBV7-3|TRBJ1-1
CASSLSGKTEAFF
TGTGCCAGCAGCTTATCCGGGAAGACTGAAGCTTTCTTT
>many|TRBD1|TRBV2|TRBJ1-5
CASSDDTGVQPQHF
TGTGCCAGCAGCGACGATACAGGGGTTCAGCCCCAGCATTTT
>NA|NA|TRBV4-2|TRBJ2-5
CASSQGASVETQYF
TGTGCCAGCAGCCAAGGTGCTAGCGTAGAGACCCAGTACTTC
>few|NA|TRBV3-1|TRBJ2-7
CASKPHGTYEQYF
TGTGCCAGCAAGCCCCACGGGACCTACGAGCAGTACTTC
>NA|NA|TRBV7-3|TRBJ1-5
CASSLIGRGGNQPQHF
TGTGCCAGCAGCTTAATAGGCAGGGGCGGCAATCAGCCCCAGCATTTT
>NA|TRBD2|TRBV19|TRBJ2-5
CASSRTSPKETQYF
TGTGCCAGTAGCAGGACTAGCCCCAAAGAGACCCAGTACTTC
>once|TRBD2|TRBV11-3|TRBJ2-7
CASRRRETDEQYF
TGTGCCAGTCGGAGGCGGGAGACCGACGAGCAGTACTTC
>few|TRBD1|TRBV20-1|TRBJ1-5
CSARDDRGLVSQHF
TGCAGTGCCCGAGATGACAGGGGCCTTGTGTCCCAGCATTTT
>NA|TRBD1|TRBV20-1|TRBJ1-2
CSARDRGQGANYGYTF
TGCAGTGCTAGAGACCGGGGACAGGGGGCTAACTATGGCTACACCTTC
>NA|NA|TRBV7-7|TRBJ1-3
CASSPGGNTIYF
TGTGCTAGCAGCCCCGGGGGAAACACCATATATTTT
>NA|NA|TRBV6-1|TRBJ2-7
CASSRGTAYEQYF
TGTGCCAGCAGCCGCGGGACAGCCTACGAGCAGTACTTC
>few|NA|TRBV6-2/TRBV6-3|TRBJ1-1
CASSYMGKAAFF
TGTGCCAGCAGTTACATGGGAAAAGCAGCTTTCTTT
>NA|TRBD2|TRBV5-4|TRBJ2-1
CASSLEIASGGQSSYNEQFF
TGTGCCAGCAGCTTGGAGATCGCTAGCGGGGGCCAAAGCTCCTACAATGAGCAGTTCTTC
>many|NA|TRBV12-3/TRBV12-4|TRBJ1-4
CASSPRTTATNEKLFF
TGTGCCAGCAGTCCCAGGACAACTGCAACTAATGAAAAACTGTTTTTT
>NA|TRBD1|TRBV5-1|TRBJ1-1
CASSLGTGQGASTEAFF
TGCGCCAGCAGCTTGGGGACTGGACAGGGGGCAAGCACTGAAGCTTTCTTT
>NA|NA|TRBV4-2|TRBJ2-1
CASSQDPGGYNEQFF
TGTGCCAGCAGCCAAGATCCGGGTGGCTACAATGAGCAGTTCTTC
>NA|NA|TRBV20-1|TRBJ2-3
CSAIRVTSTDTQYF
TGCAGTGCTATACGAGTCACTAGCACAGATACGCAGTATTTT
>few|NA|TRBV6-6|TRBJ2-1
CASSYREYNEQFF
TGTGCCAGCAGTTACAGGGAATACAATGAGCAGTTCTTC
>few|TRBD2|TRBV20-1|TRBJ2-7
CSAGSGTRSYEQYF
TGCAGTGCGGGGTCCGGGACTAGATCCTACGAGCAGTACTTC
>few|NA|TRBV20-1|TRBJ1-1
CSSHFNTEAFF
TGCAGCAGTCACTTTAACACTGAAGCTTTCTTT
>few|TRBD1|TRBV6-2/TRBV6-3|TRBJ1-2
CASSRRQGSYGGYTF
TGTGCCAGCAGTCGGAGACAGGGTTCCTATGGTGGCTACACCTTC
>NA|NA|TRBV14|TRBJ1-1
CASSRSRGLSMNTEAFF
TGTGCCAGCAGCCGATCGAGGGGACTGAGCATGAACACTGAAGCTTTCTTT
>NA|NA|TRBV16|TRBJ2-3
CASSGRQGSTDTQYF
TGTGCCAGCAGCGGGCGGCAGGGAAGCACAGATACGCAGTATTTT
>NA|NA|TRBV7-2|TRBJ1-1
CASRTGPSAPAFF
TGTGCCAGCAGGACAGGCCCCAGCGCGCCCGCTTTCTTT
>NA|TRBD2|TRBV7-2|TRBJ2-5
CASSQGTSGSQETQYF
TGTGCCAGCAGCCAGGGGACTAGCGGGAGTCAAGAGACCCAGTACTTC
>NA|TRBD1|TRBV11-2|TRBJ2-3
CASSLGVGTGDTDTQYF
TGTGCCAGCAGCCTAGGCGTCGGGACAGGAGACACAGATACGCAGTATTTT
>NA|NA|TRBV5-1|TRBJ2-1
CASSARTVYNEQFF
TGCGCCAGCAGCGCCCGGACAGTTTACAATGAGCAGTTCTTC
>NA|TRBD1|TRBV5-4|TRBJ2-1
CASSSYRGSNEQFF
TGTGCCAGCAGCTCATACAGGGGAAGCAATGAGCAGTTCTTC
>NA|TRBD2|TRBV9|TRBJ2-3
CASSSLTSGPPDTQYF
TGTGCCAGCAGCTCCTTGACTAGCGGCCCTCCAGATACGCAGTATTTT
>few|NA|TRBV24-1|TRBJ2-5
CATSDFGGGTEETQYF
TGTGCCACCAGTGATTTCGGGGGTGGGACCGAAGAGACCCAGTACTTC
>NA|NA|TRBV5-1|TRBJ2-1
CASSSHHSSSYNEQFF
TGCGCCAGCAGCTCCCACCACAGCAGCTCCTACAATGAGCAGTTCTTC
>NA|NA|TRBV20-1|TRBJ1-4
CSASDGGEKLFF
TGCAGTGCTAGCGACGGGGGCGAAAAACTGTTTTTT
>many|TRBD1|TRBV12-3/TRBV12-4|TRBJ2-7
CASRSRQGYEQYF
TGTGCCAGCAGATCGAGACAGGGGTACGAGCAGTACTTC
>few|NA|TRBV18|TRBJ1-1
CASSPESPGINTEAFF
TGTGCCAGCTCACCAGAAAGTCCAGGGATCAACACTGAAGCTTTCTTT
>few|NA|TRBV6-5|TRBJ1-6
CASSSQGFNSPLHF
TGTGCCAGCAGTTCGCAGGGTTTTAATTCACCCCTCCACTTT
>many|TRBD1|TRBV5-1|TRBJ2-7
CASSLVGQSYEQYF
TGCGCCAGCAGCTTGGTGGGACAGTCCTACGAGCAGTACTTC
>NA|NA|TRBV5-6|TRBJ2-7
CASSLGGSGEQYF
TGTGCCAGCAGCTTGGGGGGAAGTGGCGAGCAGTACTTC
>few|TRBD1|TRBV12-3/TRBV12-4|TRBJ1-5
CASSLYSGTGRGQPQHF
TGTGCCAGCAGTTTGTACTCCGGGACAGGGAGGGGGCAGCCCCAGCATTTT
>few|NA|TRBV7-2|TRBJ1-1
CASSLGGTGGTEAFF
TGTGCCAGCAGCTTGGGGGGGACGGGCGGGACTGAAGCTTTCTTT
>few|NA|TRBV3-1|TRBJ2-1
CASSQEVSTYNEQFF
TGTGCCAGCAGCCAAGAAGTGAGTACCTACAATGAGCAGTTCTTC
>many|NA|TRBV5-1|TRBJ2-7
CASSLSPGMGYEQYF
TGCGCCAGCAGCTTGAGTCCAGGGATGGGGTACGAGCAGTACTTC
>many|NA|TRBV3-1|TRBJ1-5
CASSQTRTTNQPQHF
TGTGCCAGCAGCCAAACCCGGACAACTAATCAGCCCCAGCATTTT
>NA|NA|TRBV6-1|TRBJ1-1
CASREGSMNTEAFF
TGTGCCAGCAGAGAGGGGTCCATGAACACTGAAGCTTTCTTT
>medium-sized|TRBD1|TRBV12-3/TRBV12-4|TRBJ2-7
CASNRQGALFEQYF
TGTGCCAGCAACAGACAGGGGGCTCTTTTCGAGCAGTACTTC
>few|TRBD1|TRBV6-6|TRBJ1-4
CASSYDRGKLFF
TGTGCCAGCAGTTACGACAGGGGGAAACTGTTTTTT
>NA|TRBD1|TRBV6-1|TRBJ1-1
CASTLFWTGRTTEAFF
TGTGCCAGCACCCTCTTCTGGACAGGGAGGACCACTGAAGCTTTCTTT
>few|NA|TRBV3-1|TRBJ2-2
CASSRAATNTGELFF
TGTGCCAGCAGCCGAGCTGCAACGAACACCGGGGAGCTGTTTTTT
>NA|TRBD2|TRBV6-2/TRBV6-3|TRBJ2-7
CASSHRTSGRGYEQYF
TGTGCCAGCAGCCACCGGACTAGCGGGAGAGGGTACGAGCAGTACTTC
>NA|TRBD2|TRBV20-1|TRBJ2-1
CSARARTSRLGEQFF
TGCAGTGCTAGAGCTCGGACTAGCAGGTTAGGTGAGCAGTTCTTC
>few|NA|TRBV7-2|TRBJ1-2
CASSLGGFEGYTF
TGTGCCAGCAGCTTAGGAGGGTTTGAAGGCTACACCTTC